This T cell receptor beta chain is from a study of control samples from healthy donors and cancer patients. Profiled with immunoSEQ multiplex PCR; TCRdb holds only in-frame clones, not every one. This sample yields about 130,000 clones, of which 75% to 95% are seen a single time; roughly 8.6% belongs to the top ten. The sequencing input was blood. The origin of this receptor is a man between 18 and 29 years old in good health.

The CDR3 region has the DNA TGTGCCAGCAGCCAAGATAGCGACCCACGCCTTAAAGAGACCCAGTACTTC. It codes for CASSQDSDPRLKETQYF. This rearrangement joins TRBV3-1 (or the pseudogene TRBV3-2) to TRBJ2-5; the D gene is possibly TRBD2 (5 bases). This CDR3 has 17 amino acids. V lost 0 bases and J lost 3, with 17 bases in between. Germline V gene data show CDR1 as LGHDT and CDR2 as YNNKEL (reference sequence).